The entry that follows covers one T cell receptor beta chain sequence. The sample is drawn from a study of spatial heterogeneity in lung cancer. Time point: sample taken at primary tumor resection. Samples were donated by 72 untreated early-stage non-small cell lung cancer patients. Looked up from germline, CDR1 is DFQATT and CDR2 is SNEGSKA (reference sequence). Trimming removed 0 bases from V and 4 bases from J; junction bases left unmatched: 19. The CDR3 is 19 amino acids. MiXCR, run by TCRdb on the 5' RACE reads, gives a single entry per CDR3 protein. The data contain several thousand distinct CDR3 sequences, about 5.1% of them singletons.

The rearrangement links TRBV20-1 to TRBJ2-5; the match to TRBD2 covers 8 bases. This TCR was sampled from a female donor with early-stage non-small cell lung cancer. The specimen was normal lung tissue next to the tumor, collected at surgery. CDR3 amino acids: CSARDPLGSGRIDRETQYF. In DNA form, the CDR3 reads TGCAGTGCTAGAGACCCGCTGGGGAGCGGGAGAATCGATAGAGAGACCCAGTACTTC.